These 20 T cell receptor beta chains originate from one sample sequenced in a study of blood T cell repertoires in COVID-19. Measured with immunoSEQ multiplex PCR; TCRdb has only the in-frame clones, and not every one. The sample has some 370,000 clones, more than 70% seen once; the top ten hold 1% to 1.5%. Sequencing was performed on peripheral blood. The receptors were gathered from a man aged 35-49 years with acute or convalescent COVID-19.

The V call is TRBV7-9, the J call TRBJ1-2, with 7 positions matching TRBD1. V shed 7 bases and J 2 bases; nucleotides not matched to a gene: 7. Germline values: CDR1 SEHNR, CDR2 FQNEAQ (reference sequence). This CDR3 spans 14 amino acids. As DNA, the CDR3 is TGTGCCAGCATATCTCAGGGGGAAAACTATGGCTACACCTTC. It yields the protein CASISQGENYGYTF.

A note on this clone: Other DNA sequences in the sample encode the same CDR3. The genes are TRBV4-1 and TRBJ1-5; no definite D call. The length of the CDR3 is 15 residues. The germline V and J ends were trimmed by 0 bases and 0 bases, with 6 bases remaining between them. Germline V gives CDR1 MGHRA, CDR2 YSYEKL. CDR3 residues: CASSQDRGSNQPQHF. The CDR3 nucleotides are TGCGCCAGCAGCCAAGATCGGGGTAGCAATCAGCCCCAGCATTTT.

The CDR3: CAITRQPGQETQYF. CDR3 DNA sequence: TGTGCCATCACCAGACAGCCCGGACAAGAGACCCAGTACTTC. V and J are TRBV10-3 and TRBJ2-5, with a weak D call TRBD1 (5 bases). The CDR3 is 14 residues long. The V gene's germline CDR1 is ENHRY and CDR2 SYGVKD. Trimming cost V 7 bases and J 2 bases, with 14 bases left between them.

This clone has a single count. This chain joins TRBV30 and TRBJ2-7, with D perhaps matching TRBD1 (5 bases). Deletions cut 4 bases from V and 2 bases from J, with 12 bases between. Germline V gene lookup returns CDR1 GTSNPN and CDR2 SVGIG (reference sequence). The CDR3 loop spans 13 amino acids. The CDR3 loop is CAWKRDRPYEQYF. The DNA of the CDR3 is TGTGCCTGGAAACGAGACAGACCCTACGAGCAGTACTTC.

This clone was seen once. This chain links TRBV9 with TRBJ1-4; D is perhaps TRBD1 (6 bases). The V gene's germline CDR1 is SGDLS and CDR2 YYNGEE. Deletions cut 3 bases from V and 6 bases from J, with 21 bases between. This CDR3 is 17 amino acids long. CDR3 sequence (DNA): TGTGCCAGCAGCGGCAACCCTGGACAGCCACCTCATGAAAAACTGTTTTTT. Its protein product is CASSGNPGQPPHEKLFF.

The genes are TRBV5-1 and TRBJ1-2; D is uncertain. There are 15 residues in the CDR3. Trimming stripped 0 bases from V and 7 bases from J, with 16 bases between. Germline V CDR1 and CDR2: SGHRS, YFSETQ. CDR3 protein: CASSLERPTVRGYTF. The CDR3 DNA follows: TGCGCCAGCAGCTTGGAGCGCCCCACGGTGCGTGGCTACACCTTC.

CDR3: CASSFIGEGEQYF. The CDR3 DNA reads TGTGCCAGCAGTTTTATAGGGGAAGGCGAGCAGTACTTC. V is TRBV12-3 or TRBV12-4 and J is TRBJ2-7, with D perhaps matching TRBD1 (5 bases). The CDR3 contains 13 residues. The ends were cut back, 3 bases at V and 6 bases at J, with 12 bases in the middle.

The rearrangement links TRBV24-1 to TRBJ2-3; 8 bases are shared with TRBD2. CDR1 is KGHDR, CDR2 SFDVKD, per germline. This CDR3 region has 15 residues. V was pared by 3 bases and J by 6 bases, with 7 bases of the junction left unmatched. The CDR3 reads CATSDGQRGLDTQYF. DNA of the CDR3: TGTGCCACCAGTGATGGCCAGCGGGGGTTGGATACGCAGTATTTT.

The chain recombines TRBV29-1 with TRBJ2-1, with 8 bases that match TRBD1. Germline V gives CDR1 SQVTM, CDR2 ANQGSEA. The CDR3 has 17 residues. Trimming cost V 2 bases and J 4 bases; bases outside gene matches: 13. The CDR3 coding sequence is TGCAGCGTTGAAAGCAGCGGAACAGGGGGGTCTTACAATGAGCAGTTCTTC. Residues: CSVESSGTGGSYNEQFF.

The gene calls are TRBV5-6 and TRBJ1-1; unclear D gene. The CDR3 is 13 amino acids. V lost 2 bases and J lost 4, with 9 bases in between. Germline V gene sequence: CDR1 SGHDT, CDR2 YYEEEE. The CDR3 here is CASSFIGSTEAFF. CDR3 nucleotide sequence: TGTGCCAGCAGCTTTATTGGGAGCACTGAAGCTTTCTTT.

The V gene is TRBV5-1, the J gene TRBJ2-3; tentative D call: TRBD2 (5 bases). The V end was cut by 1 base, the J end by 0 bases, with 12 bases between. Germline-derived CDR1 and CDR2 are SGHRS and YFSETQ. The CDR3 length is 16 residues. CDR3 DNA: TGCGCCAGCAGCTTGAGAGGGTTTGCCAGCACAGATACGCAGTATTTT. Protein product: CASSLRGFASTDTQYF.

V usage is TRBV18 and J usage is TRBJ2-3; D is undetermined. V was pared by 5 bases and J by 6 bases, with 15 bases between. The CDR3 runs to 14 residues. In germline, CDR1 is KGHSH, CDR2 LQKENI. DNA of the CDR3: TGTGCCAGCTCAAATCTCTTACGTGAGGATACGCAGTATTTT. This codes for CASSNLLREDTQYF. The variable domain in full, with the rest retrieved from reference TRBV18 and TRBJ2-3, is NAGVMQNPRHLVRRRGQEARLRCSPMKGHSHVYWYRQLPEEGLKFMVYLQKENIIDESGMPKERFSAEFPKEGPSILRIQQVVRGDSAAYFCASSNLLREDTQYFGPGTRLTVL.

This clone was seen a single time. The CDR3 nucleotides read TGTGCCAGCAGCTTATCCCCAATGGGGACAGGGGGCGCGGGGCAGTTCTTC. This translates into CASSLSPMGTGGAGQFF. The J gene is TRBJ2-1, the V gene TRBV7-9; 12 positions agree with TRBD1. V shed 2 bases and J 12 bases; nucleotides not matched to a gene: 14. Germline V lookup: CDR1 SEHNR, CDR2 FQNEAQ (reference sequence). The CDR3 sequence is 17 residues long.

The genes are TRBV18 and TRBJ1-5, with D tentatively TRBD1 (5 bases). The V and J ends lost 3 bases and 6 bases respectively, with 15 bases between them. CDR3 length: 15 amino acids. CDR1 KGHSH and CDR2 LQKENI come from the germline V gene. This chain's CDR3 is CASSPLAGPGQPQHF. The CDR3 DNA reads as TGTGCCAGCTCACCCCTCGCGGGGCCGGGTCAGCCCCAGCATTTT. Supplemented by reference TRBV18 and TRBJ1-5, the full variable domain reads NAGVMQNPRHLVRRRGQEARLRCSPMKGHSHVYWYRQLPEEGLKFMVYLQKENIIDESGMPKERFSAEFPKEGPSILRIQQVVRGDSAAYFCASSPLAGPGQPQHFGDGTRLSIL.

The table lists this clone with a count of one. Other DNA variants within this sample encode the same CDR3. The chain has TRBV10-3 and TRBJ2-1; D is undetermined. Deletions cut 6 bases from V and 4 bases from J, with 7 bases between. This CDR3 is built from 12 residues. Per germline, CDR1 ENHRY and CDR2 SYGVKD. In DNA form, the CDR3 reads TGTGCCATCAGCGACTTGTACAATGAGCAGTTCTTC. It codes for CAISDLYNEQFF.

This clone was seen once. The chain combines TRBV2 with TRBJ1-1; 7 bases agree with TRBD1. Trimming cost V 8 bases and J 2 bases; bases outside gene matches: 14. Germline assignment: CDR1 SNHLY and CDR2 FYNNEI. This CDR3 is built from 16 residues. The CDR3 sequence: CASEVDRAFGNTEAFF. The CDR3, as DNA: TGTGCCAGCGAAGTTGACAGGGCCTTCGGCAACACTGAAGCTTTCTTT.

The rearrangement uses TRBV19 and TRBJ2-3, with 8 bases matching TRBD1. Germline CDR1 is LNHDA and CDR2 is SQIVND (reference sequence). The CDR3 runs to 14 residues. The ends lost 5 bases at V and 4 bases at J; junction bases unmatched: 5. CDR3 coding DNA: TGTGCCAGTAGTGCGAACAGGGGGTCAGATACGCAGTATTTT. This translates into CASSANRGSDTQYF.

CDR3 residues: CASSQVLAEKLFF. CDR3 in DNA: TGTGCCAGCAGCCAAGTCCTAGCCGAAAAACTGTTTTTT. This sequence joins TRBV4-2 and TRBJ1-4, with unresolved D. CDR1 and CDR2 from the germline V gene are LGHNA and YNFKEQ. The CDR3 loop spans 13 amino acids. V shed 1 base and J shed 8 bases, with 8 bases lying between them.

As DNA, the CDR3 is TGTGCCAGCACCGGCAGGGTAGCCTACGAGCAGTACTTC. Amino acid sequence: CASTGRVAYEQYF. This rearrangement joins TRBV7-2 to TRBJ2-7; maybe TRBD1 (5 bases). Trimming took 7 bases from V and 2 from J, leaving 12 bases between them. The CDR3 contains 13 residues. CDR1 SGHTA and CDR2 FQGNSA come from the germline V gene.

The rearrangement joins TRBV27 to TRBJ2-7; weak D call: TRBD1 (6 bases). The CDR3 is 12 amino acids. Trimming pared 6 bases from V and 3 bases from J, leaving 9 bases between. CDR1 is MNHEY, CDR2 SMNVEV, per germline (reference sequence). CDR3 sequence reads: CASSRGGYEQYF. DNA for the CDR3: TGTGCCAGCAGCCGAGGGGGCTACGAGCAGTACTTC.